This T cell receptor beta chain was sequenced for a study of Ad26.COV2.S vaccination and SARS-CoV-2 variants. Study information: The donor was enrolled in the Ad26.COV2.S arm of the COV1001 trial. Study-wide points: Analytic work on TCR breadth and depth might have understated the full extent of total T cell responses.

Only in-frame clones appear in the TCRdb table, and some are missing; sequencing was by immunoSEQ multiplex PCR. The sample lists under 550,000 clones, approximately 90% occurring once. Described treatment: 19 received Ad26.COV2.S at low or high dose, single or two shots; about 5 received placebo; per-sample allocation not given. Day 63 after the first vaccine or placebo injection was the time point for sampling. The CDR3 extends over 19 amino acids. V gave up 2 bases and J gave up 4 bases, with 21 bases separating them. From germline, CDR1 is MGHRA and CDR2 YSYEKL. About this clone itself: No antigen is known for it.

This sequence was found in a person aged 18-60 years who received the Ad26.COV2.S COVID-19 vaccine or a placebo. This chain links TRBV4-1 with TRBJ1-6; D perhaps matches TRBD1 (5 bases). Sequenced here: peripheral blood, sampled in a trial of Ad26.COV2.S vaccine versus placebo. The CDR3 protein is CASSQLYFPGSEYNSPLHF. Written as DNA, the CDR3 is TGCGCCAGCAGCCAACTCTACTTTCCAGGGTCCGAATATAATTCACCCCTCCACTTT.